Shown below are 23 T cell receptor beta chains from a single sample sequenced in a study of human T cells and chemical hapten exposure. TCRdb reprocessed the RACE reads with MiXCR, giving one entry per CDR3 protein. The data contain 250,000 or so distinct CDR3 sequences, approximately 7.5% of them singletons. Time point here: pre-sensitization, week 0. Treatment indicated: therapeutic diphenylcyclopropenone sensitization with weekly scalp DPC. This material consisted of whole blood, taken in connection with sensitization to the hapten diphenylcyclopropenone (DPC). The source is a man younger than 35 with alopecia areata. Some clones in this sample may be carry-over from other donors' samples.

In this sample, this clonotype turned up many times. The J gene is TRBJ1-1, the V gene TRBV12-3 or TRBV12-4; tentative D call: TRBD1 (6 bases). The CDR3 has 14 residues. The germline V and J ends were trimmed by 5 bases and 4 bases, with 14 bases remaining between them. This chain's CDR3 is CASSLAGAGTEAFF. The CDR3 nucleotides are TGTGCCAGCAGTCTTGCAGGGGCGGGCACTGAAGCTTTCTTT.

CDR3 nucleotides: TGTGCCAGCAGCTTAGCGTACGAGAATACGCAGTATTTT. This encodes CASSLAYENTQYF. J is TRBJ2-3 and V is TRBV7-7; no clear D gene. The CDR3 has 13 amino acids. V lost 0 bases to trimming and J lost 7 bases, with 8 bases between them. The V gene's germline CDR1 is SSHAT and CDR2 FNYEAQ (reference sequence).

The CDR3 sequence is CASSKGAGEAFF. The CDR3 nucleotides are TGCGCCAGCAGTAAGGGGGCGGGTGAAGCTTTCTTT. The chain employs TRBV5-1 and TRBJ1-1; 7 bases map to TRBD1. The CDR3 extends over 12 amino acids. Germline assignment: CDR1 SGHRS and CDR2 YFSETQ. V lost 5 bases, J lost 7 bases, and 5 bases stayed unmatched.

This chain connects TRBV5-1 to TRBJ2-7; D assignment may be TRBD1 or TRBD2 (5 bases each). V gave up 2 bases and J gave up 4 bases, with 10 bases separating them. The CDR3 length is 13 residues. Germline V lookup: CDR1 SGHRS, CDR2 YFSETQ. This chain's CDR3 is CASSFQGEYEQYF. The CDR3, as DNA: TGCGCCAGCAGCTTCCAGGGAGAATACGAGCAGTACTTC.

This clonotype was detected only a few times. The chain carries TRBV11-2 and TRBJ2-3; TRBD2 matches 11 bases. V shed 3 bases, J shed 2 bases, and the junction held 1 base outside the gene matches. The CDR3 has 15 residues. Germline CDR1 reads SGHAT; CDR2 reads FQNNGV. The CDR3 here is CASSFSGGDTDTQYF. The DNA of the CDR3 is TGTGCCAGCAGCTTTAGCGGGGGGGACACAGATACGCAGTATTTT.

V usage is TRBV29-1 and J usage is TRBJ2-3, with unresolved D. There are 14 residues in the CDR3. The V gene lost 3 bases and the J gene lost 2 bases, with 12 bases spanning the gap. Germline CDR1 reads SQVTM; CDR2 reads ANQGSEA. DNA of the CDR3: TGCAGCGTTGATAGGCGGACCGACACAGATACGCAGTATTTT. This codes for CSVDRRTDTDTQYF.

There are a few counts of this clonotype. The chain is built from TRBV9 and TRBJ2-5; no definite D call. From germline, CDR1 is SGDLS and CDR2 YYNGEE. Trimming took off 0 bases at V and 7 bases at J, with 10 bases between the two ends. The CDR3 extends over 13 amino acids. CDR3 amino acids: CASSVEGWGTQYF. CDR3 in DNA: TGTGCCAGCAGCGTAGAAGGGTGGGGGACCCAGTACTTC.

V is TRBV7-3 and J is TRBJ1-2; TRBD1 agrees at 9 bases. Germline CDR1 SGHTA, CDR2 FQGTGA. CDR3 length: 16 residues. J was trimmed by 0 bases and V by 5 bases; bases with no gene match: 7. The CDR3 coding sequence is TGTGCCAGCAGCCAGGGACAGGGCACAGCTAACTATGGCTACACCTTC. Amino acid sequence: CASSQGQGTANYGYTF.

The gene calls are TRBV11-2 and TRBJ2-1, with 12 bases aligning to TRBD2. The CDR3 is 16 residues long. V shed 5 bases, J shed 4 bases, and the junction held 6 bases outside the gene matches. CDR1 is SGHAT and CDR2 is FQNNGV in the germline V gene. The CDR3: CASSGTSGGLYNEQFF. CDR3 nucleotide sequence: TGTGCCAGCAGCGGCACTAGCGGGGGGTTATACAATGAGCAGTTCTTC.

This clonotype occurred once. This chain links TRBV6-2 or TRBV6-3 with TRBJ1-2; the D is unclear. The CDR3 has 14 residues. Germline V gives CDR1 MNHEY, CDR2 SVGEGT. V gave up 9 bases and J gave up 4 bases, with 18 bases separating them. CDR3 sequence reads: CASRVTGYGYGYTF. The CDR3 bases are TGTGCCAGTAGAGTTACCGGTTACGGCTATGGCTACACCTTC.

The J gene is TRBJ1-2, the V gene TRBV27; 7 nucleotides agree with TRBD1. Germline trimming cut 6 bases from V and 2 bases from J; bases unmatched to any gene: 3. Germline CDR1 reads MNHEY; CDR2 reads SMNVEV (reference sequence). The CDR3 is 13 residues long. CDR3 sequence reads: CASRWDSNYGYTF. CDR3 DNA: TGTGCCAGCAGATGGGACAGCAACTATGGCTACACCTTC.

This clonotype was detected only a few times. The chain couples TRBV20-1 to TRBJ1-3, with D perhaps matching TRBD1 (5 bases). CDR3 size: 15 residues. Trimming removed 7 bases from V and 0 bases from J, with 16 bases in between. Germline V gives CDR1 DFQATT, CDR2 SNEGSKA (reference sequence). CDR3 DNA: TGCAGTGTCCAAGTGGGGACTTCCTCTGGAAACACCATATATTTT. Translated: CSVQVGTSSGNTIYF.

This clonotype was recorded at least ten times. The chain combines TRBV20-1 with TRBJ1-1; D is possibly TRBD1 (5 bases). This CDR3 has 18 amino acids. Germline CDR1 reads DFQATT; CDR2 reads SNEGSKA (reference sequence). V was pared by 0 bases and J by 1 base, with 21 bases between. CDR3 nucleotides: TGCAGTGCTAGAGATATTGGTATCGGGGCCTTAAGGAACACTGAAGCTTTCTTT. Protein product: CSARDIGIGALRNTEAFF.

This clonotype was detected many times. The rearrangement uses TRBV29-1 and TRBJ1-1, with D uncertain. This CDR3 is 10 amino acids long. CDR1 is SQVTM, CDR2 ANQGSEA, per germline. V lost 4 bases, J lost 2 bases, and 2 bases lay in between. In DNA form, the CDR3 reads TGCAGCGTTGTTAACACTGAAGCTTTCTTT. Residues: CSVVNTEAFF.

The sample holds a few counts of this clonotype. V and J are TRBV6-6 and TRBJ1-1; tentatively, D is TRBD1 (6 bases). The CDR3 consists of 14 residues. The V gene's germline CDR1 is MNHNY and CDR2 SVGAGI (reference sequence). The ends were cut back, 8 bases at V and 4 bases at J, with 17 bases in the middle. The CDR3 DNA follows: TGTGCCAGCTCCTTAGGGGGGGACCGCACTGAAGCTTTCTTT. Its protein is CASSLGGDRTEAFF.

This clonotype has more than one count but fewer than ten. The chain carries TRBV14 and TRBJ2-7; D might be TRBD1 (6 bases). V was clipped by 1 base and J by 10 bases, with 11 bases between them. This CDR3 has 12 amino acids. The germline V gene encodes CDR1 SGHDN and CDR2 FVKESK. This CDR3 is CASSQGPGQQYF. Written as DNA, the CDR3 is TGTGCCAGCAGCCAAGGACCGGGACAACAGTACTTC.

The chain recombines TRBV9 with TRBJ2-3; tentatively, D is TRBD1 (6 bases). Trimming took off 4 bases at V and 2 bases at J, with 20 bases between the two ends. The CDR3 has 17 amino acids. Germline V gene lookup returns CDR1 SGDLS and CDR2 YYNGEE. This CDR3 is CASSPKVWGQDTDTQYF. CDR3 DNA: TGTGCCAGCAGCCCTAAAGTATGGGGGCAGGACACAGATACGCAGTATTTT.

The genes are TRBV10-3 and TRBJ1-2; D is unresolved. Trimming cost V 0 bases and J 4 bases, with 9 bases left between them. Germline lookup yields CDR1 ENHRY and CDR2 SYGVKD. The CDR3 runs 14 residues. CDR3 region: CAISESGRLYGYTF. The CDR3 DNA follows: TGTGCCATCAGTGAGTCGGGCAGGCTCTATGGCTACACCTTC.

The chain joins TRBV7-9 to TRBJ1-1, with D maybe TRBD1 (6 bases). The ends were cut back, 1 base at V and 11 bases at J, with 11 bases in the middle. This CDR3 is 12 amino acids long. Germline loops: CDR1 SEHNR, CDR2 FQNEAQ (reference sequence). The CDR3 spells CASSLEQGEAFF. The CDR3, as DNA: TGTGCCAGCAGCTTAGAACAGGGTGAGGCTTTCTTT.

This clonotype was counted between two and nine times. The V gene is TRBV29-1, the J gene TRBJ1-2; TRBD1 aligns across 7 bases. The germline CDR1 and CDR2 sequences are SQVTM and ANQGSEA. This CDR3 region has 13 residues. V trimming: 4 bases; J trimming: 4 bases; junction bases outside the gene matches: 6. The chain's CDR3 is CSVGTGASYGYTF. The CDR3, as DNA: TGCAGCGTTGGTACAGGGGCGTCCTATGGCTACACCTTC.

This clonotype was seen more than once but under ten times. V usage is TRBV10-2 and J usage is TRBJ1-5, with 11 bases fitting TRBD1. CDR3 length: 17 amino acids. Trimming removed 10 bases from V and 0 bases from J; junction bases left unmatched: 11. Germline V lookup: CDR1 WSHSY, CDR2 SAAADI. CDR3 DNA sequence: TGCGCCACCCGGACAGGGGGCTCAACAGATAGCAATCAGCCCCAGCATTTT. This translates into CATRTGGSTDSNQPQHF.

This clonotype has a handful of counts. The CDR3 here is CASSFLDRGTSPLHF. In DNA, the CDR3 is TGTGCCAGCAGTTTCTTGGACAGGGGAACTTCACCCCTCCACTTT. This rearrangement joins TRBV12-3 or TRBV12-4 to TRBJ1-6; the match to TRBD1 covers 9 bases. This CDR3 has 15 amino acids. The ends lost 3 bases at V and 9 bases at J; junction bases unmatched: 6.

The chain is built from TRBV20-1 and TRBJ2-3; the D gene is possibly TRBD1 (5 bases). Per the germline V gene, CDR1 is DFQATT and CDR2 is SNEGSKA (reference sequence). The CDR3 contains 13 residues. V was cut by 2 bases and J by 4 bases, with 10 bases left in between. In DNA form, the CDR3 reads TGCAGTGCTAGACACTCAGGGCCAGATACGCAGTATTTT. Translated: CSARHSGPDTQYF.